The 13 T cell receptor beta chains presented below share a single source sample, sequenced in a study of response to subunit inactivated influenza vaccine. Via MiXCR, TCRdb re-called the RT-PCR reads, giving one row per CDR3 protein. The data show about 480,000 distinct CDR3 sequences, with approximately 9.9% seen just once and approximately 12% held by the top ten. The sample was PBMCs from blood, taken 35 to 45 days after vaccination. The receptor source for this set is a man in his forties or fifties who received an inactivated influenza vaccine.

The chain has TRBV29-1 and TRBJ2-5; 10 positions agree with TRBD1. The CDR3 runs to 12 residues. J lost 5 bases, V lost 4 bases, and 1 base had no gene match. Germline V gene lookup returns CDR1 SQVTM and CDR2 ANQGSEA. CDR3 in amino acids: CSVGTGGETQYF. CDR3 in DNA: TGCAGCGTTGGGACAGGGGGTGAGACCCAGTACTTC.

The sample holds many counts of this clonotype. V gene TRBV15 combines with J gene TRBJ2-5; no definite D call. V lost 4 bases and J lost 9, with 12 bases in between. The germline CDR1 and CDR2 sequences are LNHNV and YYDKDF (reference sequence). The CDR3 extends over 12 amino acids. The CDR3 DNA follows: TGTGCCACCAGCACGACGGTGCCGCCCCAGTACTTC. This sequence encodes CATSTTVPPQYF.

CDR3 coding DNA: TGCAGTGCTAGAGATTGGACAGGGGGGAACACTGAAGCTTTCTTT. Translated: CSARDWTGGNTEAFF. The V gene is TRBV20-1, the J gene TRBJ1-1; 10 bases line up with TRBD1. The germline CDR1 and CDR2 sequences are DFQATT and SNEGSKA (reference sequence). Unmatched junction bases numbered 2, after V lost 0 bases and J lost 1 base. The CDR3 is 15 amino acids.

Only a few counts were recorded for this clonotype. The chain links TRBV12-5 to TRBJ2-2; TRBD2 might be the D (5 bases). CDR3 length equals 12 residues. Germline lookup yields CDR1 LGHNT and CDR2 FRNRAP. The V end was cut by 6 bases, the J end by 7 bases, with 9 bases between. Here the CDR3 DNA reads TGTGCTAGTGGACCTACTAGCGGGGAGCTGTTTTTT. Its translation is CASGPTSGELFF.

The V and J genes are TRBV7-2 and TRBJ2-3; D remains unclear. Germline V lookup: CDR1 SGHTA, CDR2 FQGNSA. The CDR3 contains 15 residues. V lost 5 bases and J lost 3, with 15 bases in between. The DNA for the CDR3 is TGTGCCAGCAGCCGACCGACCCTGAGGACAGATACGCAGTATTTT. Translation gives CASSRPTLRTDTQYF.

This clonotype has just a few counts. V usage is TRBV25-1 and J usage is TRBJ1-1, with TRBD1 as a possible D gene (5 bases). In germline, CDR1 is MGHDK, CDR2 SYGVNS. Deletions cut 7 bases from V and 4 bases from J, with 16 bases between. This CDR3 comprises 14 residues. The CDR3 DNA sequence: TGTGCCAGCAATAGGCAGGGTAGTTTCACTGAAGCTTTCTTT. It translates to CASNRQGSFTEAFF.

This clonotype was observed a handful of times. This chain joins TRBV5-1 and TRBJ2-5; possible D gene TRBD1, 6 bases. The CDR3 covers 13 residues. Trimming left V 3 bases short and J 3 bases short, with 9 bases between. Germline V gene sequence: CDR1 SGHRS, CDR2 YFSETQ. CDR3 in DNA: TGCGCCAGCAGCTATACAGGGAAAGAGACCCAGTACTTC. Encoded protein: CASSYTGKETQYF.

The sample holds a few counts of this clonotype. This rearrangement joins TRBV7-9 to TRBJ1-1, with 10 bases matching TRBD1. There are 16 residues in the CDR3. Trimming cost V 3 bases and J 0 bases; bases outside gene matches: 4. Per the germline V gene, CDR1 is SEHNR and CDR2 is FQNEAQ (reference sequence). The CDR3 spells CASSFGTGVLNTEAFF. The CDR3 nucleotides read TGTGCCAGCAGCTTCGGGACAGGGGTTTTGAACACTGAAGCTTTCTTT.

Ten or more counts support this clonotype. The chain combines TRBV20-1 with TRBJ2-5, with D perhaps given as TRBD1 or TRBD2 (5 bases each). Trimming shortened V by 3 bases and J by 5 bases, and 13 bases separated the two germline ends. Germline V gene lookup returns CDR1 DFQATT and CDR2 SNEGSKA (reference sequence). This CDR3 has 13 amino acids. CDR3 sequence: CSASLLEGETQYF. As DNA, the CDR3 is TGCAGTGCTAGTCTACTCGAGGGGGAGACCCAGTACTTC.

This clonotype was observed a few times. The chain uses TRBV5-1 and TRBJ2-2; the match to TRBD1 covers 9 bases. Germline CDR1 reads SGHRS; CDR2 reads YFSETQ. CDR3 length: 15 residues. The junction had 3 bases not matched to a gene; V was cut back by 3 bases and J by 3 bases. CDR3: CASSSGQGYTGELFF. CDR3 sequence (DNA): TGCGCCAGCAGCTCGGGACAGGGTTACACCGGGGAGCTGTTTTTT.

The chain carries TRBV29-1 and TRBJ2-1; D possibly corresponds to TRBD2 (5 bases). Germline V gene data show CDR1 as SQVTM and CDR2 as ANQGSEA. Trimming cost V 4 bases and J 9 bases, with 10 bases left between them. The CDR3 is 11 amino acids. The CDR3 protein is CSVGGLGEQFF. The CDR3 nucleotides read TGCAGCGTTGGAGGGCTTGGTGAGCAGTTCTTC.

To note about this clonotype: The junction and the germline gene differ at one end; a read error may be behind it. V is TRBV5-1 and J is TRBJ2-7, with 7 positions matching TRBD2. The CDR3 consists of 14 residues. CDR1 and CDR2 from the germline V gene are SGHRS and YFSETQ. The CDR3 here is CVSSPTSANYEQYF. As DNA, the CDR3 is TGCGTCAGCAGCCCCACTAGCGCCAACTACGAGCAGTACTTC.

The chain joins TRBV4-3 to TRBJ1-6; the D is unclear. Trimming left V 4 bases short and J 8 bases short, with 15 bases between. This CDR3 region has 15 residues. Germline V gives CDR1 LGHNA, CDR2 YSLEER. CDR3 loop: CASSLNPVGDSPLHF. The CDR3, as DNA: TGCGCCAGCAGCCTGAATCCGGTTGGTGATTCACCCCTCCACTTT.